This entry concerns a single TCR beta chain. Its antigen is unknown. TCRdb passed the reads through MiXCR, listing each CDR3 protein once. Of nearly 700,000 distinct CDR3 sequences listed, around a third are singletons. This sample was taken from a study of T cell repertoires in cytomegalovirus infection. Study details: Public signatures in TCR beta pointed to CMV infection and matching HLA type.

Germline CDR1 DFQATT, CDR2 SNEGSKA (reference sequence). With 0 bases clipped from V and 4 bases from J, the junction kept 13 bases outside the gene matches. The CDR3 has 17 amino acids. Sequenced material: cultured PBMCs, taken from culture after CMV antigen stimulation. The gene calls are TRBV20-1 and TRBJ2-5, with 8 bases fitting TRBD1. The TCR sequence derives from a human donor in good health (CMV status not recorded). Some clones in this sample may be carry-over from other donors' samples. The CDR3 DNA follows: TGCAGTGCTAGAGATTTTCAGGGACAGGTCCCCGGAGAGACCCAGTACTTC. Amino acids: CSARDFQGQVPGETQYF.